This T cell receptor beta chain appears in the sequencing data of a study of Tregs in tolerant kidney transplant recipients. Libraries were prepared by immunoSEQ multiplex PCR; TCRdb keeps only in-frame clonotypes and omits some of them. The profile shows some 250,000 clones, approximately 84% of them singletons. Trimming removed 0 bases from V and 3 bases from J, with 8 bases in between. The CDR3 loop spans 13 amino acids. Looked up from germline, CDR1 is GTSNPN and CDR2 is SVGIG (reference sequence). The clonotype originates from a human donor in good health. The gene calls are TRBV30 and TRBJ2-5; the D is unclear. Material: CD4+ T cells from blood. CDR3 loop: CAWSVLTEETQYF. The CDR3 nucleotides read TGTGCCTGGAGTGTACTAACAGAAGAGACCCAGTACTTC. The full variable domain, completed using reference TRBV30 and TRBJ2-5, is SQTIHQWPATLVQPVGSPLSLECTVEGTSNPNLYWYRQAAGRGLQLLFYSVGIGQISSEVPQNLSASRPQDRQFILSSKKLLLSDSGFYLCAWSVLTEETQYFGPGTRLLVL.